The T cell receptor beta chain described here comes from a study of shared clonotypes between healthy human individuals. Study observations and caveats: Sampling used blood alone; tissue repertoires probably differ.

Notes on this clone: What it binds is unknown.

Generated by immunoSEQ multiplex PCR, the TCRdb table keeps only in-frame clones and is missing some. The repertoire has about 2.4 million clones, 93% of them found once; the top ten carry approximately 0.35%. The TCR comes from a young man in good health. Some clones in this sample may be carry-over from other donors' samples. Sequenced input: naive CD4+ T cells from PBMCs. Noted subset: CD45RA+ positively selected.

The CDR3 spells CASSLGPGFTDTQYF. The CDR3 DNA follows: TGTGCCAGCAGTTTAGGACCAGGGTTCACAGATACGCAGTATTTT. The rearrangement joins TRBV28 to TRBJ2-3; a weak D match, TRBD1 (5 bases). Germline loops: CDR1 MDHEN, CDR2 SYDVKM. V was cut by 2 bases and J by 2 bases, with 11 bases left in between. The CDR3 runs to 15 residues.